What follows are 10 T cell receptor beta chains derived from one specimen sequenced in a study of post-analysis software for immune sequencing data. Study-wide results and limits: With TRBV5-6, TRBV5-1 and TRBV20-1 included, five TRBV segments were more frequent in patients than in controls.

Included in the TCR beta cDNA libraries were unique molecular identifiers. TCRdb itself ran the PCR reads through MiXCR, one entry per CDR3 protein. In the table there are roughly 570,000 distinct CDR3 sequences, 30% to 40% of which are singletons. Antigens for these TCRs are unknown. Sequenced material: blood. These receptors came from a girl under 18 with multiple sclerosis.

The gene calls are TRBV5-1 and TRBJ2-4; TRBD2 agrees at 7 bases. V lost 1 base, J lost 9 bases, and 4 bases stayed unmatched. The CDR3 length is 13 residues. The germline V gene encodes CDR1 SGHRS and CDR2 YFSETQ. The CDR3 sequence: CASSLTGGGIQYF. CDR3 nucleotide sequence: TGCGCCAGCAGCTTGACGGGGGGAGGCATTCAGTACTTC.

The CDR3 region is CASSQVRGRTGELFF. The CDR3 bases are TGTGCCAGCAGCCAAGTTCGGGGAAGGACCGGGGAGCTGTTTTTT. The chain has TRBV14 and TRBJ2-2, with TRBD2 as a possible D gene (5 bases). V was trimmed by 1 base and J by 5 bases, leaving 11 bases between them. This CDR3 region has 15 residues. Germline CDR1 is SGHDN and CDR2 is FVKESK.

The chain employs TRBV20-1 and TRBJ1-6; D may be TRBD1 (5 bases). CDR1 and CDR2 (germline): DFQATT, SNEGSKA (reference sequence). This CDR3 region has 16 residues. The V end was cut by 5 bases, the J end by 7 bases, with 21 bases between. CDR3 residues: CSAPGVSGPENSPLHF. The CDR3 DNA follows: TGCAGTGCTCCGGGCGTCTCGGGGCCCGAAAATTCACCCCTCCACTTT.

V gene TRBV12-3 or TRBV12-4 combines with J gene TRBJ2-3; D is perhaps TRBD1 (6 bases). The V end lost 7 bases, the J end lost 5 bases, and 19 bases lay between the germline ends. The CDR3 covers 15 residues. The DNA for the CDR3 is TGTGCCAGCATCCCGGGACAAGGGCGCGGAGATACGCAGTATTTT. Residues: CASIPGQGRGDTQYF.

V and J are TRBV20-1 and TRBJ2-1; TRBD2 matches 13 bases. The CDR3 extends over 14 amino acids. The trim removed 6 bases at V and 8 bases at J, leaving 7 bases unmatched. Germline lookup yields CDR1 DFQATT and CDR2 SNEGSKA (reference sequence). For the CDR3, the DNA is TGCAGTGCGACACTAGCGGGGGGGGTGGATGAGCAGTTCTTC. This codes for CSATLAGGVDEQFF.

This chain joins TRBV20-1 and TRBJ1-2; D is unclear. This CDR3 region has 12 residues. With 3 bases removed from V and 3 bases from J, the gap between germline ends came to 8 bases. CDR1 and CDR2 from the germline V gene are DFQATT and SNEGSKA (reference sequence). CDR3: CSASRPDYGYTF. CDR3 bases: TGCAGTGCTAGCCGACCTGACTATGGCTACACCTTC.

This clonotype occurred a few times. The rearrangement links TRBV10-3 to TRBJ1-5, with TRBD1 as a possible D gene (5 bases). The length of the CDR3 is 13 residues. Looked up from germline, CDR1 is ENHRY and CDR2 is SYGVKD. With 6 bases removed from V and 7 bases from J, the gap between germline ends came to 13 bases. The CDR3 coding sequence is TGTGCCATCAGAGGGACCTCGGGGCAGCCCCAGCATTTT. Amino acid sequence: CAIRGTSGQPQHF.

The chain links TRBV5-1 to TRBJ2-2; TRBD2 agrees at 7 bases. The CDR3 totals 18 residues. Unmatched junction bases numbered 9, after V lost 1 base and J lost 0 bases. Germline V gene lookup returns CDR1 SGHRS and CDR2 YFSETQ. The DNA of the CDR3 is TGCGCCAGCAGCTTGCGGGGACTAATCTACGCGAACACCGGGGAGCTGTTTTTT. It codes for CASSLRGLIYANTGELFF.

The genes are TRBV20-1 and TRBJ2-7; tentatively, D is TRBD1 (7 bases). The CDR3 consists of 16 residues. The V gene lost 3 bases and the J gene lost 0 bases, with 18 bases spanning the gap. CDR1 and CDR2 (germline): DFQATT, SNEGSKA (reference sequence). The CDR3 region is CSASSRGTAASYEQYF. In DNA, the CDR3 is TGCAGTGCTAGTTCCCGCGGGACAGCGGCCTCCTACGAGCAGTACTTC.

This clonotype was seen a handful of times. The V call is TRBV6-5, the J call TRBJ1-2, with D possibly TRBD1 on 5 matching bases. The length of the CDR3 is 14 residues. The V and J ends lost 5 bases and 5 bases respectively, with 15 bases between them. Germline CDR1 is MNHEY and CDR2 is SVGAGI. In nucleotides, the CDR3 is TGTGCCAGCAGTCGGGACCCGTTCGGATATGGCTACACCTTC. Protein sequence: CASSRDPFGYGYTF.